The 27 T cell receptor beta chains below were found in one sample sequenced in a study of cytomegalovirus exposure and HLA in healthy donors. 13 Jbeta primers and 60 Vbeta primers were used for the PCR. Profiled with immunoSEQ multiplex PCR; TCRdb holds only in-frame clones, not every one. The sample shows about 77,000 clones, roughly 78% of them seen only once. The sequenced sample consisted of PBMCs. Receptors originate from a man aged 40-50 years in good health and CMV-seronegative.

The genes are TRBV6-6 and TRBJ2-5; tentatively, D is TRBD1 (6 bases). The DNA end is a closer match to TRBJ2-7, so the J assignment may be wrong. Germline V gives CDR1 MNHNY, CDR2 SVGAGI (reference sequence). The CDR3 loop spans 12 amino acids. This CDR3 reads CASSYDRYEQYF. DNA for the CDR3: TGTGCCAGCAGTTACGACAGGTACGAGCAGTACTTC.

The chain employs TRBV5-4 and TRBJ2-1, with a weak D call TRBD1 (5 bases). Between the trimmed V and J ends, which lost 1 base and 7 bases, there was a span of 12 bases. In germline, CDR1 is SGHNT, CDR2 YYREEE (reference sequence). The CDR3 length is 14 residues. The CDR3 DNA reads TGTGCCAGCAGCTTGAGTGACAGATCAAATGAGCAGTTCTTC. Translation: CASSLSDRSNEQFF.

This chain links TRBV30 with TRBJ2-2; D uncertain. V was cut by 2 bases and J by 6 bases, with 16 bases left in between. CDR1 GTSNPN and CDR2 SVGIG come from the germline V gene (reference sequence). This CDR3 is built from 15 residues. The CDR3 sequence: CAWSWSFIQSGELFF. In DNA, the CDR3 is TGTGCCTGGAGTTGGTCCTTCATCCAGTCCGGGGAGCTGTTTTTT.

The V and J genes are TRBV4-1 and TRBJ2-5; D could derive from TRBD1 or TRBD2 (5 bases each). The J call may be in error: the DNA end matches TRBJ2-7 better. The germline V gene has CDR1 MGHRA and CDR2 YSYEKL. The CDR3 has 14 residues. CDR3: CASSLALGDYEQYF. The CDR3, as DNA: TGCGCCAGCAGCCTAGCATTGGGGGACTACGAGCAGTACTTC.

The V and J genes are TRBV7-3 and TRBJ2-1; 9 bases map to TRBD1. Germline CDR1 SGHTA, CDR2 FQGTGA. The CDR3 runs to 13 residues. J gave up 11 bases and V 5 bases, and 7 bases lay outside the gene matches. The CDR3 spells CASSKDRGTQQFF. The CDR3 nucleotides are TGTGCCAGCAGCAAGGACAGGGGCACCCAGCAGTTCTTC.

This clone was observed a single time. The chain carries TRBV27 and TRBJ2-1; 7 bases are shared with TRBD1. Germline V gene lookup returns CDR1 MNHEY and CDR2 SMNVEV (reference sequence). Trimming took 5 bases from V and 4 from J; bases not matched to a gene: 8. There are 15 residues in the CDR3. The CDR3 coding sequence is TGTGCCAGCAGTAGCGCGACAGGGTCATACAATGAGCAGTTCTTC. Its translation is CASSSATGSYNEQFF.

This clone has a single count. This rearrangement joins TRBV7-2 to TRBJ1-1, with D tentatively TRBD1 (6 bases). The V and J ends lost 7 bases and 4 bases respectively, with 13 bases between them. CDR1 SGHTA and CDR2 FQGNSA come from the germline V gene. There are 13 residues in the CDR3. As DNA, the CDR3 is TGTGCCAGCAACCAACAGGGACCCACTGAAGCTTTCTTT. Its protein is CASNQQGPTEAFF.

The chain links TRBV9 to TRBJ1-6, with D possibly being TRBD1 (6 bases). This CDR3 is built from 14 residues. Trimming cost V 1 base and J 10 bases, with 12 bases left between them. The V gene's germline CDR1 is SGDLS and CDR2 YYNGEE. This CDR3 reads CASSVRQGQSPLHF. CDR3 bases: TGTGCCAGCAGCGTACGGCAGGGGCAATCACCCCTCCACTTT.

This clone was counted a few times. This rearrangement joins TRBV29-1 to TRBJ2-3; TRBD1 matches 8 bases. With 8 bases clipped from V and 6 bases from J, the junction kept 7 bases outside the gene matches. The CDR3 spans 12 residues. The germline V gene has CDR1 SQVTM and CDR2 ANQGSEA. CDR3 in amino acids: CSSDRGWDTQYF. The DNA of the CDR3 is TGCAGCTCCGACAGGGGTTGGGATACGCAGTATTTT.

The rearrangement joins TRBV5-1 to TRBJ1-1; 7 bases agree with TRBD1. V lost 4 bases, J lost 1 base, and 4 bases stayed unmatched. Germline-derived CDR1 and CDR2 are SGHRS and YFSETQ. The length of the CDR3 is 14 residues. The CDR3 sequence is CASSRDSANTEAFF. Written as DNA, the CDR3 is TGCGCCAGCAGCCGGGACAGTGCGAACACTGAAGCTTTCTTT.

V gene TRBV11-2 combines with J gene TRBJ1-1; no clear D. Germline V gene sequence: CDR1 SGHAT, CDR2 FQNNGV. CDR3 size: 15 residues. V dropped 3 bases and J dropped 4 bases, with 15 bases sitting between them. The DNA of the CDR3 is TGTGCCAGCAGCTTCATTAGAGGCATGGGCACTGAAGCTTTCTTT. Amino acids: CASSFIRGMGTEAFF.

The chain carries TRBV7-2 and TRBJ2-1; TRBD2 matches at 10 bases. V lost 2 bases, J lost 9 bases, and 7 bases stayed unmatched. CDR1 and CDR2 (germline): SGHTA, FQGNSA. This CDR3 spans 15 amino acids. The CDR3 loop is CASSLLQREGFEQFF. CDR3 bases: TGTGCCAGCAGCTTACTCCAGCGGGAGGGATTTGAGCAGTTCTTC.

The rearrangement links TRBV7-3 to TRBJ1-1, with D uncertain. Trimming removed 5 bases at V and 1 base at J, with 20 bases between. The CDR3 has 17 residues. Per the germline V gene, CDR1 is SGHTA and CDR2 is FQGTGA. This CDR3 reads CASSPGVSASGNTEAFF. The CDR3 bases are TGTGCCAGCAGCCCCGGGGTCTCCGCCTCCGGGAACACTGAAGCTTTCTTT.

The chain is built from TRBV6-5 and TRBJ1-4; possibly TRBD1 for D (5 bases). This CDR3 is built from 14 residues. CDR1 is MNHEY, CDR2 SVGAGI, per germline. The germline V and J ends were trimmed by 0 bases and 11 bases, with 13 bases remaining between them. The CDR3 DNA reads TGTGCCAGCAGTTACTCGATCCAGGGAAGGAAACTGTTTTTT. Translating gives CASSYSIQGRKLFF.

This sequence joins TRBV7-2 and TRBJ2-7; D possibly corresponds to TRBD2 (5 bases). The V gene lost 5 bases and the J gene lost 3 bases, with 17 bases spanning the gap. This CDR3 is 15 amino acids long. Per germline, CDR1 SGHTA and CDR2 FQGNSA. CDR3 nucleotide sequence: TGTGCCAGCAGCCCTACGAGGACTCCGAGCTACGAGCAGTACTTC. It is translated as CASSPTRTPSYEQYF.

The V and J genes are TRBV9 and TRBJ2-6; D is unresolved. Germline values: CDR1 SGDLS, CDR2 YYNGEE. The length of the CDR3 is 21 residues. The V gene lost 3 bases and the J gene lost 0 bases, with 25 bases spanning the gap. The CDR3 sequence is CASSALVFQWLIASGANVLTF. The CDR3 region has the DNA TGTGCCAGCAGCGCCCTGGTTTTTCAATGGCTTATCGCCTCTGGGGCCAACGTCCTGACTTTC.

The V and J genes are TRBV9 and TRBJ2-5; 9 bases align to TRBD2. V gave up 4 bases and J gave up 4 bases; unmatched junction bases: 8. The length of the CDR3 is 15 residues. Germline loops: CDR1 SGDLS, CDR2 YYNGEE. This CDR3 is CASSKGLAGLETQYF. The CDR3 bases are TGTGCCAGCAGCAAAGGGCTAGCGGGGTTAGAGACCCAGTACTTC.

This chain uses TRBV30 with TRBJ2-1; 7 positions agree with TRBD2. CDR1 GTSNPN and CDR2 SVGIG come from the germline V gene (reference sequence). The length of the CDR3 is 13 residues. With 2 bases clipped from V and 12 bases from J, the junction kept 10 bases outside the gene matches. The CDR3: CAWSRWASGGQFF. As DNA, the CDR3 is TGTGCCTGGAGTCGCTGGGCTAGCGGTGGGCAGTTCTTC.

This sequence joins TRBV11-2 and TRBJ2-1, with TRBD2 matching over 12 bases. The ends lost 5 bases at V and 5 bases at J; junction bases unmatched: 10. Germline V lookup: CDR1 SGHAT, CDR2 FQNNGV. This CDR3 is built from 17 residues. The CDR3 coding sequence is TGTGCCAGCAGCCCCGAGCTAGCGGGAGGGCCCAACAATGAGCAGTTCTTC. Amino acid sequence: CASSPELAGGPNNEQFF. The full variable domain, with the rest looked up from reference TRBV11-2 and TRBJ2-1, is EAGVAQSPRYKIIEKRQSVAFWCNPISGHATLYWYQQILGQGPKLLIQFQNNGVVDDSQLPKDRFSAERLKGVDSTLKIQPAKLEDSAVYLCASSPELAGGPNNEQFFGPGTRLTVL.

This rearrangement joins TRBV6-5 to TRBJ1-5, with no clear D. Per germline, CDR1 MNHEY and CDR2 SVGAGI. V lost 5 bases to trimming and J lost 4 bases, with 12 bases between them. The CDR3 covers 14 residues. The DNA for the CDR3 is TGTGCCAGCAGTGGAGGAGCTTCAAATCAGCCCCAGCATTTT. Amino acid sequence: CASSGGASNQPQHF.

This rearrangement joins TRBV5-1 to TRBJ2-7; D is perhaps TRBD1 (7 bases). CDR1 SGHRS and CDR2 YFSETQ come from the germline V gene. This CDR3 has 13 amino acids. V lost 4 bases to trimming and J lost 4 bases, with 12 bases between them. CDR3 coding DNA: TGCGCCAGCAGCGACAGGGCGGGGTACGAGCAGTACTTC. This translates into CASSDRAGYEQYF.

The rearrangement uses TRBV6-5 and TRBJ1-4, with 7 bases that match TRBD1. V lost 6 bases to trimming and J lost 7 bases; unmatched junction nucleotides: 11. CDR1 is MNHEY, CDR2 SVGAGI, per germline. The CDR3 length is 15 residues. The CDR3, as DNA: TGTGCCAGCAGCCGTACCCCGACAGGGACTGAAAAACTGTTTTTT. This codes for CASSRTPTGTEKLFF.

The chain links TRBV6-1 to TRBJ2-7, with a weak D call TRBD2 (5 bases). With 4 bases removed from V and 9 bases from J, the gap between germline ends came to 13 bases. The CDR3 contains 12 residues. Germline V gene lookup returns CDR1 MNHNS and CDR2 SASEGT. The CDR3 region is CASSGTARGQYF. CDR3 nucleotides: TGTGCCAGCAGTGGGACTGCCCGCGGGCAGTACTTC.

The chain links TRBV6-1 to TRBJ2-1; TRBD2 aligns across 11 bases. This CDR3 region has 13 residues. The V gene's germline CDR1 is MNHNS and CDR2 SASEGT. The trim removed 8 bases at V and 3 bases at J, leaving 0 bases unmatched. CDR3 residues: CASLAGGYNEQFF. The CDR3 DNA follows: TGTGCCAGCCTAGCGGGGGGCTACAATGAGCAGTTCTTC.

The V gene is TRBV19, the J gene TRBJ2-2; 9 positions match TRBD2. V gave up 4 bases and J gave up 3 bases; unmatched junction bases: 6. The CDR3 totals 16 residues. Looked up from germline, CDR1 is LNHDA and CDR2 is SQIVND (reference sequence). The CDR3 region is CASSTPGGRDTGELFF. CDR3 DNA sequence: TGTGCCAGTAGTACCCCGGGCGGGAGGGACACCGGGGAGCTGTTTTTT.

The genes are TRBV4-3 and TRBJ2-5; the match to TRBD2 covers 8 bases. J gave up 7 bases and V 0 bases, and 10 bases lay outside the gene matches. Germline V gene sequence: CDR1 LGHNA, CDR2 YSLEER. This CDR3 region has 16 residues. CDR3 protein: CASSQDTSGPGSTQYF. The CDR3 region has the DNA TGCGCCAGCAGCCAAGATACTAGCGGTCCGGGGTCGACCCAGTACTTC.

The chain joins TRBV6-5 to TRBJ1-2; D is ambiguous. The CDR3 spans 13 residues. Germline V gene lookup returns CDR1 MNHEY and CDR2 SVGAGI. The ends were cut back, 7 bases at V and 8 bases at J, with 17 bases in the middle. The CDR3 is CASTIHPGVGYTF. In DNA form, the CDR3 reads TGTGCCAGCACGATCCACCCCGGGGTCGGCTACACCTTC.